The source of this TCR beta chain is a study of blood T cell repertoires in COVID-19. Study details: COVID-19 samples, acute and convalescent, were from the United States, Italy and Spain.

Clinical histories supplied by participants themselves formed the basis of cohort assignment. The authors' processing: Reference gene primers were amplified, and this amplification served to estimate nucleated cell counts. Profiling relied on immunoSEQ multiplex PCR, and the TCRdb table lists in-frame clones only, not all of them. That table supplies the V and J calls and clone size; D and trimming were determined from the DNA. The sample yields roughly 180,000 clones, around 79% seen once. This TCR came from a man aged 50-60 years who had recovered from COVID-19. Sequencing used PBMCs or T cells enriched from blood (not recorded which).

The CDR3 sequence is CASSHEGQGVRTNEQFF. CDR3 DNA: TGTGCCAGCAGCCACGAGGGGCAGGGGGTTCGTACGAATGAGCAGTTCTTC. The gene calls are TRBV4-2 and TRBJ2-1, with 7 positions matching TRBD1. Germline V CDR1 and CDR2: LGHNA, YNFKEQ. The CDR3 extends over 17 amino acids. V was clipped by 3 bases and J by 7 bases; unmatched bases: 15.